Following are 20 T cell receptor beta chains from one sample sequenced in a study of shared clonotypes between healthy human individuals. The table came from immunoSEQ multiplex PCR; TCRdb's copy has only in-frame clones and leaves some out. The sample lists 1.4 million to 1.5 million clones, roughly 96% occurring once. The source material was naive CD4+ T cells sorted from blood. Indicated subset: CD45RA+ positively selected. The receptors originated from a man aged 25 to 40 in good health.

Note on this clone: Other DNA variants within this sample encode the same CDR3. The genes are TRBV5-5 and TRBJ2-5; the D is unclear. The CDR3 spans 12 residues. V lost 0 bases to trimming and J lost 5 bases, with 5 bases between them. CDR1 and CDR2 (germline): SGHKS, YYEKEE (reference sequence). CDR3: CASSLGTETQYF. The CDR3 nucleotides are TGTGCCAGCAGCTTGGGGACGGAGACCCAGTACTTC.

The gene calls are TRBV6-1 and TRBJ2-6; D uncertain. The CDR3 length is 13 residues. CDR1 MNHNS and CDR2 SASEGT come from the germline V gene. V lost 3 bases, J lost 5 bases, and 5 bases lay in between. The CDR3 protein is CASSDGWANVLTF. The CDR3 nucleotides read TGTGCCAGCAGTGATGGTTGGGCCAACGTCCTGACTTTC.

CDR3 in amino acids: CASSVELGGTPNTGELFF. As DNA, the CDR3 is TGTGCCAGCAGCGTAGAATTAGGCGGGACACCGAACACCGGGGAGCTGTTTTTT. The J gene is TRBJ2-2, the V gene TRBV9; TRBD1 or TRBD2 may be the D gene (6 bases each). The CDR3 loop spans 18 amino acids. Germline V gives CDR1 SGDLS, CDR2 YYNGEE. The V end lost 0 bases, the J end lost 0 bases, and 15 bases lay between the germline ends.

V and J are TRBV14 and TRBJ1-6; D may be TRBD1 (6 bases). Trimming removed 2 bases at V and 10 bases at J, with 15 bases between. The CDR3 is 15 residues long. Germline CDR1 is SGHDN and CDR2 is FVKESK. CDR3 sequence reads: CASSQTPGAGSPLHF. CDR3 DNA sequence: TGTGCCAGCAGCCAAACCCCAGGGGCAGGGTCACCCCTCCACTTT.

DNA for the CDR3: TGTGCCTGGAGCCTCAACTCCTACGAGCAGTACTTC. This gives the protein CAWSLNSYEQYF. The rearrangement uses TRBV30 and TRBJ2-7, with D unclear. The CDR3 has 12 amino acids. CDR1 is GTSNPN, CDR2 SVGIG, per germline (reference sequence). V lost 3 bases to trimming and J lost 0 bases, with 6 bases between them. Complete variable domain (other parts from reference TRBV30 and TRBJ2-7): SQTIHQWPATLVQPVGSPLSLECTVEGTSNPNLYWYRQAAGRGLQLLFYSVGIGQISSEVPQNLSASRPQDRQFILSSKKLLLSDSGFYLCAWSLNSYEQYFGPGTRLTVT.

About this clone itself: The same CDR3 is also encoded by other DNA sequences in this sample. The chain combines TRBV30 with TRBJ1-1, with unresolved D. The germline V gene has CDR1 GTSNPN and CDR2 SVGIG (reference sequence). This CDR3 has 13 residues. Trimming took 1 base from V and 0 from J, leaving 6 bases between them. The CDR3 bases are TGTGCCTGGAGTGGGGTCATGAACACTGAAGCTTTCTTT. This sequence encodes CAWSGVMNTEAFF.

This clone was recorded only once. CDR3 sequence reads: CASSRGRGQGEYDTQYF. CDR3 DNA: TGTGCCAGCAGCCGTGGGCGGGGGCAGGGGGAGTACGATACGCAGTATTTT. The J gene is TRBJ2-3, the V gene TRBV11-2; D might be TRBD1 or TRBD2, each matching 7 bases. The CDR3 is 17 amino acids. V lost 5 bases and J 6 bases, leaving 24 bases between the germline ends. Germline V gene lookup returns CDR1 SGHAT and CDR2 FQNNGV.

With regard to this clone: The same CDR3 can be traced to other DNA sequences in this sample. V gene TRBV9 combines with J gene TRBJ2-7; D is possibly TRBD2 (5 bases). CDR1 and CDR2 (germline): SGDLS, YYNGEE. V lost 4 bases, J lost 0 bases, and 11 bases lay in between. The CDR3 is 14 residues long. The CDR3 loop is CASSTSGSSYEQYF. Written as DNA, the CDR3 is TGTGCCAGCAGCACTTCGGGGAGCTCCTACGAGCAGTACTTC.

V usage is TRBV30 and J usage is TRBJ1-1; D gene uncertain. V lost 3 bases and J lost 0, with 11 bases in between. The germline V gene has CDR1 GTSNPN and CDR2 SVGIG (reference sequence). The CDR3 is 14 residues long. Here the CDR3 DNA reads TGTGCCTGGAGCATAGGAGCCATGAACACTGAAGCTTTCTTT. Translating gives CAWSIGAMNTEAFF.

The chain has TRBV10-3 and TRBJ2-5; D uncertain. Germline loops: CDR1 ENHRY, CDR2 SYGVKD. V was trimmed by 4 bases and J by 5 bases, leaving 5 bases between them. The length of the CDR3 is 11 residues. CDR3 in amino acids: CAISASETQYF. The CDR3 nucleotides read TGTGCCATCAGTGCTTCGGAGACCCAGTACTTC.

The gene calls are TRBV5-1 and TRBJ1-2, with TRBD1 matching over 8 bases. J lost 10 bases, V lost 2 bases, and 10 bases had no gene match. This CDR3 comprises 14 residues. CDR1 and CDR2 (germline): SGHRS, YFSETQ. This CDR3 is CASSLAGQGFHYTF. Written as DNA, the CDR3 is TGCGCCAGCAGCTTAGCCGGACAGGGATTTCACTACACCTTC. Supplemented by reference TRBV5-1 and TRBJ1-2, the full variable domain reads KAGVTQTPRYLIKTRGQQVTLSCSPISGHRSVSWYQQTPGQGLQFLFEYFSETQRNKGNFPGRFSGRQFSNSRSEMNVSTLELGDSALYLCASSLAGQGFHYTFGSGTRLTVV.

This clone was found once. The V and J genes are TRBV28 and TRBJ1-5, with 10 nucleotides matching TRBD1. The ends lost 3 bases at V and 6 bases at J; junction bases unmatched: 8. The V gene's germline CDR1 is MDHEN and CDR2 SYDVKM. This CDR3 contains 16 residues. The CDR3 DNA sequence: TGTGCCAGCAGTTTCCGGGACAGGGGCTTTGGTCAGCCCCAGCATTTT. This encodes CASSFRDRGFGQPQHF.

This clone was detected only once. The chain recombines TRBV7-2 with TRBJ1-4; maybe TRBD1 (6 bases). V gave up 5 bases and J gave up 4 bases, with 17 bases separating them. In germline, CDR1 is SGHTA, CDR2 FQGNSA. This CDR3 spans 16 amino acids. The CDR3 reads CASSALSRGNNEKLFF. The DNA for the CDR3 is TGTGCCAGCAGCGCCCTCTCGAGGGGGAATAATGAAAAACTGTTTTTT.

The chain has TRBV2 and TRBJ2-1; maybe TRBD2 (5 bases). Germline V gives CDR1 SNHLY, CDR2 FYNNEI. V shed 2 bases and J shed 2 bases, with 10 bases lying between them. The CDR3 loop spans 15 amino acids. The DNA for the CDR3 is TGTGCCAGCAGTGAACAGCGGAGAACCTACAATGAGCAGTTCTTC. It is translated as CASSEQRRTYNEQFF. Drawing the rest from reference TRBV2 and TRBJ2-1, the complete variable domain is EPEVTQTPSHQVTQMGQEVILRCVPISNHLYFYWYRQILGQKVEFLVSFYNNEISEKSEIFDDQFSVERPDGSNFTLKIRSTKLEDSAMYFCASSEQRRTYNEQFFGPGTRLTVL.

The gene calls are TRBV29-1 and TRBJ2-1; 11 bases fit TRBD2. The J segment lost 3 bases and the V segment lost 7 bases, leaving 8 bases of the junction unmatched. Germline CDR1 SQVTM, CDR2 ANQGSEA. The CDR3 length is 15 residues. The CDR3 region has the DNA TGCAGCGCTCGGACTAGCGGGCTCCTCTACAATGAGCAGTTCTTC. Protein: CSARTSGLLYNEQFF.

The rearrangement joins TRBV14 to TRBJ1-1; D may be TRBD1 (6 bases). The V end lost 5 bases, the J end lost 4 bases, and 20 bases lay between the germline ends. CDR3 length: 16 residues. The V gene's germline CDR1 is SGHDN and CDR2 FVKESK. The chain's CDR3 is CASSYRGGAGVTEAFF. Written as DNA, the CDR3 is TGTGCCAGCAGCTACCGAGGGGGGGCCGGGGTCACTGAAGCTTTCTTT.

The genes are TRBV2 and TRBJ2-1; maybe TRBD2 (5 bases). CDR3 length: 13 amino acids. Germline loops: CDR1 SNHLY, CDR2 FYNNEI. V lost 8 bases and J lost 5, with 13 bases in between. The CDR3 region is CASQREFHNEQFF. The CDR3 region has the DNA TGTGCCAGCCAAAGGGAGTTCCACAATGAGCAGTTCTTC.

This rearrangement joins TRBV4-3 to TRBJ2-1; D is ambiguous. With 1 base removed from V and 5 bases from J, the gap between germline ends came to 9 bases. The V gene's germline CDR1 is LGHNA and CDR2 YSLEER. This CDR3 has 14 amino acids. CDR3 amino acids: CASSQASSNNEQFF. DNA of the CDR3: TGCGCCAGCAGCCAAGCTTCCTCTAACAATGAGCAGTTCTTC.

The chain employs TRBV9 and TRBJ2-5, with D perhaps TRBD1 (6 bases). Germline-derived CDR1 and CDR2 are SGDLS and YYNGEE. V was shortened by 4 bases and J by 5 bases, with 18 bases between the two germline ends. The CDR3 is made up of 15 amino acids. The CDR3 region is CASSPTLGALETQYF. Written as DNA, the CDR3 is TGTGCCAGCAGCCCAACCCTGGGGGCCCTTGAGACCCAGTACTTC.

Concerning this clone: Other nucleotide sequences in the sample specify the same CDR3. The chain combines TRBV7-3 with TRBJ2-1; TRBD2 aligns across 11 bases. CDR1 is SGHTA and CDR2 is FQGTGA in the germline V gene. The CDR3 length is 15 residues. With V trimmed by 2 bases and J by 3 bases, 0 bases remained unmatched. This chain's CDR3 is CASSLGTSGYNEQFF. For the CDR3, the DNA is TGTGCCAGCAGCTTAGGGACTAGCGGCTACAATGAGCAGTTCTTC.